This entry is about one T cell receptor beta chain. With a much larger clone just one base away, this may be a read error. The CDR3 has 16 amino acids. Germline lookup yields CDR1 SGHRS and CDR2 YFSETQ. V was pared by 6 bases and J by 0 bases, with 16 bases between. Here immunoSEQ multiplex PCR was the method, and the copy in TCRdb shows in-frame clones only, minus some. The sample lists about 460,000 clones; 77% were seen once. This specimen comes from a study of shared clonotypes between healthy human individuals. Sequenced: PBMCs. This chain uses TRBV5-1 with TRBJ2-1; tentatively, D is TRBD1 (6 bases). This sequence was found in a middle-aged woman in good health. Some clones in this sample may be carry-over from other donors' samples. CDR3 bases: TGCGCCAGCATCTTCAACACAGGGCTCTCCTACAATGAGCAGTTCTTC. It yields the protein CASIFNTGLSYNEQFF.